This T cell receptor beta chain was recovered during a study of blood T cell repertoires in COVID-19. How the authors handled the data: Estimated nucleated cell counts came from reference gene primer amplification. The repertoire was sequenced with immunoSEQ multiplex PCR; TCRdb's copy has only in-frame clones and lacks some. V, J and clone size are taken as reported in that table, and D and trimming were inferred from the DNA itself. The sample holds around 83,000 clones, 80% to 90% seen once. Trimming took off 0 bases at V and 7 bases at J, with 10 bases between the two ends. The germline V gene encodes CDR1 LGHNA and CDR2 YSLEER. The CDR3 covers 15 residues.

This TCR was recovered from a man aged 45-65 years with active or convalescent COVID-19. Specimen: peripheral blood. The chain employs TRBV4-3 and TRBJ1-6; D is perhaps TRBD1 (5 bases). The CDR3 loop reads CASSQDPGNNSPLHF. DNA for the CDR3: TGCGCCAGCAGCCAAGATCCAGGGAACAATTCACCCCTCCACTTT.